This TCR beta chain was sequenced in a study of blood T cell repertoires in COVID-19. The wider study: Donors in the United States, Italy and Spain gave samples during acute or convalescent COVID-19. From T cells, B-cell-depleted T cells, or PBMCs came the material, which was cDNA or gDNA.

Per the authors' pipeline: From reference gene primer amplification, estimates of nucleated cell counts were derived. Generated by immunoSEQ multiplex PCR, the TCRdb table keeps only in-frame clones and is missing some. D and trimming were read from the DNA, whereas the V and J calls and clone size are those reported in that table. The sample consists of about 98,000 clones, around 72% of them appearing once. The CDR3 covers 15 residues. V trimming: 5 bases; J trimming: 5 bases; junction bases outside the gene matches: 9. Germline CDR1 is MGHRA and CDR2 is YSYEKL. Sequenced material: peripheral blood. The origin of this receptor is a man between 65 and 79 years old with acute or convalescent COVID-19. This chain uses TRBV4-1 with TRBJ1-1; TRBD1 agrees at 9 bases. The CDR3 here is CASSFHGTGRTEAFF. DNA for the CDR3: TGCGCCAGCAGCTTTCATGGGACAGGGAGGACTGAAGCTTTCTTT.